This T cell receptor beta chain was captured in a study of blood T cell repertoires in COVID-19. This clone has more than one count but fewer than ten. Germline V gene sequence: CDR1 MNHEY, CDR2 SVGAGI. The junction had 6 bases not matched to a gene; V was cut back by 6 bases and J by 4 bases. This CDR3 has 15 residues. Assay used: immunoSEQ multiplex PCR; TCRdb lists only in-frame clones, some missing. Of 100,000 to 120,000 clones listed, roughly 70% were seen once; the top ten hold around 1.7%. The receptor's source is a woman in her 40s with acute or convalescent COVID-19. The rearrangement joins TRBV6-5 to TRBJ2-7; TRBD2 matches at 13 bases. The sample consisted of peripheral blood. CDR3 residues: CASRTRTSGGYEQYF. The CDR3 bases are TGTGCCAGCAGAACCAGGACTAGCGGGGGTTACGAGCAGTACTTC.